A selection of T cell receptor beta chains follows, all from one sample in a study of T cell changes during pregnancy in multiple sclerosis. The data were produced by immunoSEQ multiplex PCR, yet TCRdb's version contains in-frame clones alone and is incomplete. There are roughly 100,000 clones in the sample; roughly nine tenths occur only once, and around 1.6% lies in the top ten. This material consisted of peripheral blood, taken before pregnancy. Receptors were obtained from a female donor with multiple sclerosis, enrolled in a pregnancy study. The CDR3 runs from the conserved cysteine through the conserved F or W. The D gene is left open where the match is weak. Part of the rows lack a size; the others show once, few, many or a class for expanded clones.

clone_size	j_call	v_call	d_call	cdr3_aa	cdr3_nt
.	TRBJ1-5	TRBV27	TRBD1	CARPTGQGLNISNQPQHF	TGTGCCAGGCCCACGGGACAGGGATTGAATATTAGCAATCAGCCCCAGCATTTT
.	TRBJ2-3	TRBV9	.	CASSPRPGSADTQYF	TGTGCCAGCAGCCCACGTCCCGGGAGCGCAGATACGCAGTATTTT
.	TRBJ2-5	TRBV28	.	CASSLITEQNQETQYF	TGTGCCAGCAGTTTAATTACGGAACAGAACCAAGAGACCCAGTACTTC
.	TRBJ1-3	TRBV10-3	.	CAISTGVGNTIYF	TGTGCCATCAGTACGGGTGTTGGAAACACCATATATTTT
.	TRBJ2-1	TRBV5-1	TRBD2	CASSLLAVSYNEQFF	TGCGCCAGCAGTTTACTAGCGGTTTCCTACAATGAGCAGTTCTTC
.	TRBJ1-1	TRBV28	.	CASNQVNTEAFF	TGTGCCAGCAATCAGGTAAACACTGAAGCTTTCTTT
.	TRBJ2-7	TRBV28	.	CASTPRPDGEQYF	TGTGCCAGCACCCCCCGGCCCGACGGGGAGCAGTACTTC
.	TRBJ2-4	TRBV7-9	.	CASSLAVGGGGNIQYF	TGTGCCAGCAGCTTAGCGGTCGGGGGAGGAGGGAACATTCAGTACTTC
.	TRBJ1-1	TRBV9	.	CASSVEGGFTFTEAFF	TGTGCCAGCAGCGTAGAGGGGGGGTTTACGTTCACTGAAGCTTTCTTT
.	TRBJ2-5	TRBV27	TRBD1	CASSFQGAGETQYF	TGTGCCAGCAGTTTCCAGGGGGCTGGAGAGACCCAGTACTTC
.	TRBJ1-2	TRBV11-2	.	CASSTLQGFPPYGYTF	TGTGCCAGCAGCACCTTACAGGGATTCCCTCCCTATGGCTACACCTTC
.	TRBJ2-7	TRBV7-2	TRBD2	CASSLRLAGAIDSYEQYF	TGTGCCAGCAGCTTACGACTAGCGGGAGCCATCGACTCCTACGAGCAGTACTTC
.	TRBJ2-1	TRBV12-5	TRBD1	CASGLGQGFYNEQFF	TGTGCTAGTGGTTTGGGACAGGGGTTCTACAATGAGCAGTTCTTC
.	TRBJ1-6	TRBV18	.	CASSAGLGGSPLHF	TGTGCCAGCTCGGCAGGGTTGGGTGGCTCACCCCTCCACTTT
.	TRBJ1-5	TRBV19	.	CASSTPGGNQPQHF	TGTGCCAGTAGTACACCAGGAGGAAATCAGCCCCAGCATTTT
once	TRBJ2-7	TRBV5-1	.	CASSLGSGAAYEQYF	TGCGCCAGCAGCTTGGGGAGCGGCGCCGCCTACGAGCAGTACTTC
.	TRBJ1-3	TRBV7-9	TRBD1	CASSLGQGAAGNTIYF	TGTGCCAGCAGCTTAGGCCAGGGGGCCGCTGGAAACACCATATATTTT
.	TRBJ2-1	TRBV7-3	TRBD2	CASSLAGGTNEQFF	TGTGCCAGCAGCCTAGCGGGGGGCACGAATGAGCAGTTCTTC
once	TRBJ2-1	TRBV10-3	TRBD2	CAISDLLPSTGGKNEQFF	TGTGCCATCAGTGACTTGCTGCCCAGCACGGGGGGGAAAAATGAGCAGTTCTTC
few	TRBJ2-7	TRBV6-5	TRBD2	CASSDASGVSEQYF	TGTGCCAGCAGTGACGCAAGCGGGGTCAGCGAGCAGTACTTC
.	TRBJ1-2	TRBV7-9	TRBD1	CASSLLEGAGYTF	TGTGCCAGCAGCTTATTAGAGGGGGCTGGCTACACCTTC
once	TRBJ2-6	TRBV7-2	.	CASSLQINPSGANVLTF	TGTGCCAGCAGCTTACAGATTAACCCCTCTGGGGCCAACGTCCTGACTTTC
.	TRBJ2-7	TRBV4-3	TRBD2	CASSQDWTSGYEQYF	TGCGCCAGCAGCCAAGATTGGACTAGCGGTTACGAGCAGTACTTC
once	TRBJ2-2	TRBV7-6	TRBD2	CASSPLSGWVGELFF	TGTGCCAGCAGCCCACTTAGCGGGTGGGTCGGGGAGCTGTTTTTT
once	TRBJ2-1	TRBV10-3	.	CAISPYSGTSSYNEQFF	TGTGCCATCAGCCCGTATAGTGGGACAAGCTCCTACAATGAGCAGTTCTTC
.	TRBJ1-2	TRBV7-9	.	CASSLDTPGNYGYTF	TGTGCCAGCAGCTTAGACACCCCCGGGAACTATGGCTACACCTTC
.	TRBJ1-2	TRBV4-2	TRBD1	CASSPRTGGYGYTF	TGTGCCAGCAGCCCCCGGACAGGAGGCTATGGCTACACCTTC
.	TRBJ1-2	TRBV6-6	.	CASSYIPQWGYTF	TGTGCCAGCAGTTACATCCCTCAGTGGGGCTACACCTTC
.	TRBJ1-1	TRBV7-3	TRBD1	CASSLDRETEAFF	TGTGCCAGCAGCCTAGACAGGGAAACTGAAGCTTTCTTT
.	TRBJ2-1	TRBV6-1	TRBD2	CASSERWGGIGEQFF	TGTGCCAGCAGTGAAAGGTGGGGGGGTATCGGTGAGCAGTTCTTC
.	TRBJ1-6	TRBV7-6	.	CASSLIGGRENSPLHF	TGTGCCAGCAGCTTAATTGGTGGGCGGGAGAATTCACCCCTCCACTTT
many	TRBJ1-5	TRBV7-9	.	CASSSTEGGNQPQHF	TGTGCCAGCAGCTCGACAGAAGGAGGCAATCAGCCCCAGCATTTT
.	TRBJ1-1	TRBV29-1	.	CSVAQSNTEAFF	TGCAGCGTTGCCCAGTCGAACACTGAAGCTTTCTTT
.	TRBJ2-7	TRBV5-5	.	CASSRHTDRTYEQYF	TGTGCCAGCAGCAGACACACCGACAGGACCTACGAGCAGTACTTC
.	TRBJ2-3	TRBV4-3	.	CASSQEAGELLSTDTQYF	TGCGCCAGCAGCCAAGAAGCTGGGGAGTTATTAAGCACAGATACGCAGTATTTT
.	TRBJ1-3	TRBV5-1	TRBD1	CASSLYRGAGNTIYF	TGTGCCAGCAGCTTATACAGGGGGGCTGGAAACACCATATATTTT
.	TRBJ1-1	TRBV30	.	CAWSGYRVNTEAFF	TGTGCCTGGAGTGGATACAGGGTGAACACTGAAGCTTTCTTT
.	TRBJ2-7	TRBV20-1	.	CSASTGPEQYF	TGCAGTGCTAGTACAGGGCCCGAGCAGTACTTC
few	TRBJ1-6	TRBV7-9	.	CASRETGGNSPLHF	TGTGCCAGCCGGGAGACGGGTGGTAATTCACCCCTCCACTTT
.	TRBJ2-2	TRBV6-1	.	CASSETLSSPGELFF	TGTGCCAGCAGTGAAACCCTATCTAGCCCCGGGGAGCTGTTTTTT
once	TRBJ2-3	TRBV7-2	TRBD1	CASSTRTGAAMDTQYF	TGTGCCAGCAGCACACGGACAGGGGCCGCGATGGATACGCAGTATTTT
.	TRBJ2-1	TRBV27	.	CASSFPRVNSYNEQFF	TGTGCCAGCAGTTTTCCTCGGGTAAACTCCTACAATGAGCAGTTCTTC
.	TRBJ1-4	TRBV27	TRBD1	CASSLDRIPRKLFF	TGTGCCAGCAGTCTGGACAGGATTCCTCGAAAACTGTTTTTT
.	TRBJ1-6	TRBV2	.	CASSAVGGENSPLHF	TGTGCCAGCAGTGCAGTTGGGGGCGAGAATTCACCCCTCCACTTT
.	TRBJ2-1	TRBV27	TRBD2	CASSFGAGGRPIEQFF	TGTGCCAGCAGTTTTGGGGCGGGCGGGAGGCCGATTGAGCAGTTCTTC
.	TRBJ1-1	TRBV6-6	.	CASRPGRANTEAFF	TGTGCCAGCAGGCCGGGGAGGGCGAACACTGAAGCTTTCTTT
many	TRBJ2-1	TRBV6-1	TRBD2	CASSEMGEGSNEQFF	TGTGCCAGCAGTGAAATGGGGGAGGGGAGTAATGAGCAGTTCTTC
.	TRBJ2-3	TRBV29-1	TRBD1	CSVQQGASTDTQYF	TGCAGCGTCCAACAGGGGGCAAGCACAGATACGCAGTATTTT
.	TRBJ2-7	TRBV7-9	TRBD2	CASSLLGGGLAGIYEQYF	TGTGCCAGCAGCTTACTGGGTGGCGGACTAGCGGGAATCTACGAGCAGTACTTC